The 15 T cell receptor beta chains below all came from one sample that was sequenced in a study of long-term antiretroviral therapy in people with HIV. Survey-level immunoSEQ v3.0 assays were run. Libraries were prepared by immunoSEQ multiplex PCR; TCRdb keeps only in-frame clonotypes and omits some of them. The data hold tens of thousands of clones, with 70% to 85% observed a single time. The sequences come from unsorted PBMCs, collected 0.1 years before starting antiretroviral therapy. These TCRs come from a man aged 18 to 30 with HIV.

In the case of this clone: Different DNA sequences within this sample yield the same CDR3. This chain links TRBV27 with TRBJ2-1, with 11 positions matching TRBD2. Germline CDR1 and CDR2: MNHEY and SMNVEV (reference sequence). This CDR3 contains 16 residues. J gave up 8 bases and V 0 bases, and 6 bases lay outside the gene matches. The CDR3 region is CASSLSGLAGGDEQFF. CDR3 nucleotide sequence: TGTGCCAGCAGTTTATCAGGGCTAGCGGGGGGCGATGAGCAGTTCTTC.

V gene TRBV7-2 combines with J gene TRBJ1-2, with 10 positions matching TRBD1. This CDR3 comprises 14 residues. The V and J ends lost 3 bases and 6 bases, in that order; junction bases with no gene match: 4. Germline values: CDR1 SGHTA, CDR2 FQGNSA. The CDR3 DNA reads TGTGCCAGCAGCTTGCAGACAGGGGGCGATGGCTACACCTTC. This encodes CASSLQTGGDGYTF.

The gene calls are TRBV30 and TRBJ2-1, with D possibly TRBD1 on 6 matching bases. The CDR3 covers 13 residues. V shed 5 bases and J shed 6 bases, with 14 bases lying between them. Germline lookup yields CDR1 GTSNPN and CDR2 SVGIG (reference sequence). In DNA, the CDR3 is TGTGCCTGGCAGGGGCCCTATAGCAATGAGCAGTTCTTC. Its protein is CAWQGPYSNEQFF.

This chain links TRBV5-6 with TRBJ1-5, with unresolved D. The ends were cut back, 1 base at V and 0 bases at J, with 11 bases in the middle. The CDR3 has 16 residues. The germline V gene has CDR1 SGHDT and CDR2 YYEEEE. The CDR3 loop reads CASSLLGQNSNQPQHF. The DNA of the CDR3 is TGTGCCAGCAGCTTGTTAGGGCAGAATAGCAATCAGCCCCAGCATTTT.

V gene TRBV5-6 combines with J gene TRBJ1-5; maybe TRBD1 (6 bases). V dropped 2 bases and J dropped 0 bases, with 12 bases sitting between them. The germline V gene encodes CDR1 SGHDT and CDR2 YYEEEE. The CDR3 has 16 amino acids. The CDR3 DNA sequence: TGTGCCAGCAGCTTTGGGTGGACAGCTAGCAATCAGCCCCAGCATTTT. Translated, it gives CASSFGWTASNQPQHF.

The chain recombines TRBV5-4 with TRBJ2-6, with D perhaps being TRBD1 or TRBD2 (7 bases each). Trimming left V 0 bases short and J 2 bases short, with 9 bases between. Germline CDR1 and CDR2: SGHNT and YYREEE (reference sequence). The CDR3 sequence is 16 residues long. The chain's CDR3 is CASSLAGGAGANVLTF. The CDR3 nucleotides are TGTGCCAGCAGCTTGGCAGGGGGGGCTGGGGCCAACGTCCTGACTTTC.

The chain couples TRBV10-3 to TRBJ1-6; D gene uncertain. The V gene's germline CDR1 is ENHRY and CDR2 SYGVKD. Trimming cost V 0 bases and J 7 bases, with 10 bases left between them. The CDR3 length is 15 residues. CDR3 residues: CAISESVGFNSPLHF. The CDR3 DNA sequence: TGTGCCATCAGTGAGTCTGTTGGGTTCAATTCACCCCTCCACTTT.

Points on this clone: The germline gene is not matched at one end of the junction; a read error may be the cause. V is TRBV7-7 and J is TRBJ2-5; D is unclear. The CDR3 sequence is 13 residues long. Germline assignment: CDR1 SSHAT and CDR2 FNYEAQ (reference sequence). CDR3 bases: TGTGCTAGCAGCAGATCGGGTTCGGAGACCCAGTACTTC. Its translation is CASSRSGSETQYF.

This clone was detected a few times. CDR3 amino acids: CSVLGGPYEQYF. CDR3 in DNA: TGCAGCGTCCTCGGGGGGCCCTACGAGCAGTACTTC. The J gene is TRBJ2-7, the V gene TRBV29-1, with D possibly TRBD2 on 7 matching bases. Trimming stripped 6 bases from V and 2 bases from J, with 11 bases between. The CDR3 runs 12 residues. CDR1 and CDR2 (germline): SQVTM, ANQGSEA.

The chain uses TRBV6-5 and TRBJ1-5; 8 positions match TRBD1. Germline V lookup: CDR1 MNHEY, CDR2 SVGAGI. Trimming took 6 bases from V and 6 from J; bases not matched to a gene: 7. The length of the CDR3 is 14 residues. This CDR3 is CASSQDRVRQPQHF. CDR3 nucleotides: TGTGCCAGCAGCCAGGACAGGGTTCGTCAGCCCCAGCATTTT.

This chain uses TRBV7-2 with TRBJ2-1, with a tentative D call TRBD1 (6 bases). This CDR3 is built from 17 residues. The germline V gene has CDR1 SGHTA and CDR2 FQGNSA. Trimming removed 5 bases at V and 9 bases at J, with 26 bases between. CDR3 coding DNA: TGTGCCAGCAGCGAGTGGGGCAGGGGCCACGTCTCTGGTGAGCAGTTCTTC. Residues: CASSEWGRGHVSGEQFF.

The chain has TRBV5-6 and TRBJ1-4; the D gene is possibly TRBD1 (6 bases). Germline V gene sequence: CDR1 SGHDT, CDR2 YYEEEE. The CDR3 loop spans 13 amino acids. The V and J ends lost 4 bases and 5 bases respectively, with 9 bases between them. CDR3 amino acids: CASSPGGNEKLFF. Here the CDR3 DNA reads TGTGCCAGCAGCCCGGGGGGCAATGAAAAACTGTTTTTT.

The V and J genes are TRBV5-6 and TRBJ2-7; D ambiguous. V lost 4 bases and J lost 3, with 8 bases in between. The V gene's germline CDR1 is SGHDT and CDR2 YYEEEE. CDR3 length equals 12 residues. CDR3 bases: TGTGCCAGCAGCGGGGAATTCTACGAGCAGTACTTC. Amino acids: CASSGEFYEQYF. Complete variable domain (other parts from reference TRBV5-6 and TRBJ2-7): DAGVTQSPTHLIKTRGQQVTLRCSPKSGHDTVSWYQQALGQGPQFIFQYYEEEERQRGNFPDRFSGHQFPNYSSELNVNALLLGDSALYLCASSGEFYEQYFGPGTRLTVT.

This clone was found a few times. The V and J genes are TRBV19 and TRBJ2-1; TRBD1 might be the D (6 bases). Germline CDR1 reads LNHDA; CDR2 reads SQIVND (reference sequence). V gave up 4 bases and J gave up 10 bases, with 14 bases separating them. The CDR3 length is 13 residues. The CDR3 DNA is TGTGCCAGTAGTAGCTTCACAGGGAGCGAGCAGTTCTTC. Amino acids: CASSSFTGSEQFF.

The chain combines TRBV5-1 with TRBJ2-2; no firm D call. Germline-derived CDR1 and CDR2 are SGHRS and YFSETQ. The ends were cut back, 0 bases at V and 4 bases at J, with 7 bases in the middle. The CDR3 has 14 amino acids. The CDR3 DNA reads as TGCGCCAGCAGCTTGGTAACACTCACCGGGGAGCTGTTTTTT. This translates into CASSLVTLTGELFF.